This T cell receptor (beta chain) was identified during a study of blood T cell repertoires in COVID-19 (dated by TCRdb to the early 2020s). Regarding the research as a whole: Collaborator samples came from the United States, Italy and Spain and covered acute and convalescent phases of COVID-19. Where available, HLA class I and class II types were obtained from metadata supplied by the sample provider rather than from assay-based typing. The material from the prospective study consisted of cDNA or gDNA derived from T cells, B-cell-depleted T cells, or PBMCs. The repertoires were released in a freely available public database intended as a resource for research on the immune response to SARS-CoV-2. The samples were drawn from two sources: the first 160 participants of the ongoing ImmuneRACE study, and about 1,300 subjects contributed by 6 global collaborators. Deeply sampled blood TCRbeta repertoires from subjects exposed to, actively infected with, or recovered from COVID-19 were included in the dataset. Sample metadata almost always included a de-identified subject ID, COVID-19 status, age in years and sex. Overall study results and their limits: The amount of clinical and demographic metadata varied by source and participant and was provided uncurated.

Enrolling through a virtual design, the prospective study's participants ranged in age from roughly 18 to 89 years and lived across 24 United States geographic areas. To assign participants to cohorts, the prospective study relied on clinical history that participants themselves reported in a screening survey and a study questionnaire. In the prospective study, whole blood, serum and a nasopharyngeal or oropharyngeal swab were collected from each participant by mobile phlebotomists. Prospective study participants could optionally give additional blood draws and questionnaires over an approximately two-month period. Blood samples from the prospective study were shipped frozen or at room temperature prior to DNA extraction. TCRbeta CDR3 regions were amplified from genomic DNA by means of the immunoSEQ Assay, a bias-controlled multiplex PCR. The original pipeline was this. Within the assay, amplification of reference gene primers was used to estimate how many nucleated cells each sample contained. To quantify the absolute abundance of each unique TCRbeta CDR3 rearrangement, sequence reads were collapsed and filtered. For each sample, productive Simpson clonality was calculated by taking the square root of Simpson's diversity index across productive rearrangements. This is the immuneACCESS table as TCRdb keeps it, with only in-frame sequences that have V and J called. A part of the clones is gone; compared with another copy, unresolved V genes explain less than half, and the rest is unexplained. V, J and clone size derive from that table, while D and trimming were established from the DNA sequence. This sample is represented by a few hundred thousand clones; just over 85% of them were singletons. The top ten hold 3.8% of the sample.

On this clone itself: What antigen it recognizes has not been identified. Base quality data are lacking; no much larger clone is found one base away.

Material: PBMCs or T cells enriched from blood (not recorded which). The clonotype originates from a middle-aged woman with acute COVID-19.

The nucleotides read TGTGCCAGCCCCGGGACAGGGGGCGGGGAGACCCAGTACTTC. Its coded protein is CASPGTGGGETQYF. The sequence links TRBV5-8 to TRBJ2-5, and TRBD1 aligns with 12 junction nucleotides. The CDR3 contains 14 residues, cysteine and phenylalanine counted. CDR3 DNA is the only sequence kept; it has 42 bases, read in frame from the first base. V has 7 bases trimmed and J has 5 bases trimmed; junction bases matching no gene number 6. As encoded in the germline V gene, CDR1 is SGHTS while CDR2 is YDEGEE.